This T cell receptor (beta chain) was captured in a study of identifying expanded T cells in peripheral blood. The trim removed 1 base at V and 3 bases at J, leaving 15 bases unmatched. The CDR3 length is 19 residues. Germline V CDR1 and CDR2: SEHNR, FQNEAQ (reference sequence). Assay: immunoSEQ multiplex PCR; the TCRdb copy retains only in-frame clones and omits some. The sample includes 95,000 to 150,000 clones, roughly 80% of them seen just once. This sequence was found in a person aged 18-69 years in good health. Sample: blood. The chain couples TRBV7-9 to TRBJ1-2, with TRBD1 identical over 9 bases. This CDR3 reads CASSLDRALGTGYHYGYTF. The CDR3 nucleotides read TGTGCCAGCAGCTTAGATCGGGCGCTGGGGACAGGGTATCACTATGGCTACACCTTC. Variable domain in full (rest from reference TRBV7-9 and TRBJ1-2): DTGVSQNPRHKITKRGQNVTFRCDPISEHNRLYWYRQTLGQGPEFLTYFQNEAQLEKSRLLSDRFSAERPKGSFSTLEIQRTEQGDSAMYLCASSLDRALGTGYHYGYTFGSGTRLTVV.